This T cell receptor (beta chain) was profiled in a study of cytomegalovirus exposure and HLA in healthy donors. On the study more broadly: Roughly 89 million unique TCR sequences came from HLA-typed donors in an early release. Study outcomes and limitations: Common viral pathogens seemed, in a later analysis, to connect with several of the most significant clusters. It was confirmed in vitro that three of the CMV-associated chains were specific for CMV antigens.

This clone was recorded a few times. Its specificity is not known. The PCR had 60 Vbeta and 13 Jbeta primers. Per the study methods: Tens of millions of unique TCR beta chains, 9.5 million to 11 million of them shared, were counted by a later analysis. Sequenced by immunoSEQ multiplex PCR; TCRdb stores in-frame clones only, minus some. V and J calls and clone size are those listed in that table; D and trimming were worked out from the DNA. The sample holds roughly 150,000 clones, 84% seen once. The receptor was isolated from a boy aged 2 to 9 in good health and CMV-seronegative. What was sequenced was PBMCs.

The CDR3 coding sequence is TGTGCCAGCAGATCAGGGGGGAACACTGAAGCTTTCTTT. It encodes CASRSGGNTEAFF. V usage is TRBV28 and J usage is TRBJ1-1; 7 bases match TRBD1. The ends lost 6 bases at V and 1 base at J; junction bases unmatched: 2. Per germline, CDR1 MDHEN and CDR2 SYDVKM. CDR3 length equals 13 residues.